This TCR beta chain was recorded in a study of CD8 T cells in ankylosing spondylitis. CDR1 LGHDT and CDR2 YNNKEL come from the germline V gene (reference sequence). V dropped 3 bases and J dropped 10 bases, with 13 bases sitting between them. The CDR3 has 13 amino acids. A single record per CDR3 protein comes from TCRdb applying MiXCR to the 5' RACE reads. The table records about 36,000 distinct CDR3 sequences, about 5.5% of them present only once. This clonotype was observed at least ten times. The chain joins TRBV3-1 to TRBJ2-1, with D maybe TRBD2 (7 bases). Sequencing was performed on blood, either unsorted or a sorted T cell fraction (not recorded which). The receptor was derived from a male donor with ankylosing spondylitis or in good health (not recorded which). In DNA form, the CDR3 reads TGTGCCAGCAGCCAGGCCAGGGGAGGGGAGCAGTTCTTC. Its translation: CASSQARGGEQFF.